This T cell receptor beta chain was observed in a study of CD8 T cells in ankylosing spondylitis. Study-level points and caveats: Some motif variants had been reported before (in reactive arthritis synovial fluid and blood). Disease-associated clones were reportedly significantly overrepresented in matched ankylosing spondylitis synovial fluid. There was a TCR beta motif, made of roughly eight highly homologous variants, that appeared characteristic of ankylosing spondylitis blood. Disease-linked clones proved CD8+ and comparatively uncommon in peripheral blood.

TCRdb used MiXCR to reprocess the 5' RACE reads, holding one entry per CDR3 protein. Of some 140,000 distinct CDR3 sequences listed, approximately 9.2% were seen once; the top ten hold 7.3%. This clonotype came up a few times. The antigen is unknown. This CDR3 has 14 amino acids. Trimming stripped 6 bases from V and 4 bases from J, with 13 bases between. The V gene's germline CDR1 is MNHEY and CDR2 SVGEGT. This receptor was obtained from a male donor with ankylosing spondylitis. The chain couples TRBV6-2 or TRBV6-3 to TRBJ2-1; D is ambiguous. The sample taken for sequencing was synovial fluid, either unsorted or a sorted T cell fraction (not recorded which). The CDR3 DNA is TGTGCCAGCAGCCCAGGCGGACGATACAATGAGCAGTTCTTC. Residues: CASSPGGRYNEQFF.